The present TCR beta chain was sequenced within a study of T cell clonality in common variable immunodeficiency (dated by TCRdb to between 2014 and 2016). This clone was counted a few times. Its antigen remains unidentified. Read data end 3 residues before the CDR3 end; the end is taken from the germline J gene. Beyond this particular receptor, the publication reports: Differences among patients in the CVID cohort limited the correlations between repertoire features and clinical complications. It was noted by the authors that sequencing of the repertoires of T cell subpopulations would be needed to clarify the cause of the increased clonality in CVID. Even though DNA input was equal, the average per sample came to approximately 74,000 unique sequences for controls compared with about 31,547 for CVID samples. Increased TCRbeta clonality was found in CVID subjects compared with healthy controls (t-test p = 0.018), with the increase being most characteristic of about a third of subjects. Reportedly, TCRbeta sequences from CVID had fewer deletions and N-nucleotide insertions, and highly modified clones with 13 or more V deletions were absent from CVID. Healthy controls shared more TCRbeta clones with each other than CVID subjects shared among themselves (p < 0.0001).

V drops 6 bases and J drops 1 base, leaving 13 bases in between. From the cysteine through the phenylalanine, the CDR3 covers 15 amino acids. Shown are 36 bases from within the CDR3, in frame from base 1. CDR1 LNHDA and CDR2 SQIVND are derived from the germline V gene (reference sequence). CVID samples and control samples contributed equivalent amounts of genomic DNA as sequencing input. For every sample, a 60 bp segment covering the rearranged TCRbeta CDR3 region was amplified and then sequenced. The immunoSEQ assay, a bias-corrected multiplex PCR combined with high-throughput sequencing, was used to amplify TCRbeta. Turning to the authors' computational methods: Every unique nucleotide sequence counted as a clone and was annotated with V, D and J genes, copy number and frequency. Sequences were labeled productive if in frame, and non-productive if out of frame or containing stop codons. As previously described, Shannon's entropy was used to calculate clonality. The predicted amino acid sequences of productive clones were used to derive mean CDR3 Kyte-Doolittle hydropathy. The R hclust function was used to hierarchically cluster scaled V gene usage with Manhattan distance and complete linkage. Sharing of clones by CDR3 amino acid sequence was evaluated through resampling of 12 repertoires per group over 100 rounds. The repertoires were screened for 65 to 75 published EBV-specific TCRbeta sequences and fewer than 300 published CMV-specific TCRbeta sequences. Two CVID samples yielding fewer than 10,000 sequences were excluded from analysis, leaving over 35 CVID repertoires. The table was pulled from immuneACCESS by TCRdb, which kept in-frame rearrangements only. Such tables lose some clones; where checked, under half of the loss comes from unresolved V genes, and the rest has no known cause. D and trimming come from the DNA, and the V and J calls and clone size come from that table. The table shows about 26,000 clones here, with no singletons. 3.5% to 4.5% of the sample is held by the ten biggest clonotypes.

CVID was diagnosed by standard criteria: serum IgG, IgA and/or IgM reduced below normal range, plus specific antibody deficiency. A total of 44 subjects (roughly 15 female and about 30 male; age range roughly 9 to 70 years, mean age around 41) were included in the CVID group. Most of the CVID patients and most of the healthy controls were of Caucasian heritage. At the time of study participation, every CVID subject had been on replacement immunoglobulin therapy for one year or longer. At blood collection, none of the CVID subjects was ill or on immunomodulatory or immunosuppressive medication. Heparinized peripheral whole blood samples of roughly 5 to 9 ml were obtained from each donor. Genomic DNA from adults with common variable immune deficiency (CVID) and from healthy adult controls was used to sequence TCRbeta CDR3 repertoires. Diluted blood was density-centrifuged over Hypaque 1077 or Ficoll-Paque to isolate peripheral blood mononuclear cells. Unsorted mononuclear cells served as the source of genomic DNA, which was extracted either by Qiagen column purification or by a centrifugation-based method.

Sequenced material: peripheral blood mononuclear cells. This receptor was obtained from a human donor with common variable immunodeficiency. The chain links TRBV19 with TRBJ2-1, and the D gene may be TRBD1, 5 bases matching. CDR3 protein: CASRQGERSYNEQFF. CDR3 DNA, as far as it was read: TGTGCCAGTAGGCAGGGTGAGAGGTCCTACAATGAG. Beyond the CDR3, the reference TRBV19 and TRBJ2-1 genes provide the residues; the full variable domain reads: DGGITQSPKYLFRKEGQNVTLSCEQNLNHDAMYWYRQDPGQGLRLIYYSQIVNDFQKGDIAEGYSVSREKKESFPLTVTSAQKNPTAFYLCASRQGERSYNEQFFGPGTRLTVL.